The 11 T cell receptor beta chains in this list originate from one sample, sequenced in a study of cytomegalovirus exposure and HLA in healthy donors. A multiplex PCR was run with 60 Vbeta primers and 13 Jbeta primers. The method was immunoSEQ multiplex PCR; TCRdb's version includes in-frame clones alone and lacks a portion of them. The sample lists over 100,000 clones; over 8% were seen once. The sample taken for sequencing was PBMCs. All receptors come from a middle-aged man in good health and CMV-seronegative.

V and J are TRBV7-9 and TRBJ1-2; D remains unclear. The V gene lost 4 bases and the J gene lost 8 bases, with 8 bases spanning the gap. The CDR3 is made up of 11 amino acids. CDR1 is SEHNR, CDR2 FQNEAQ, per germline (reference sequence). The CDR3 here is CASSSPSGYTF. The CDR3 DNA is TGTGCCAGCAGCTCTCCCTCGGGCTACACCTTC.

This clone showed up just a few times. This chain uses TRBV6-6 with TRBJ1-2; 7 bases map to TRBD1. V lost 0 bases to trimming and J lost 4 bases; unmatched junction nucleotides: 5. CDR1 is MNHNY, CDR2 SVGAGI, per germline (reference sequence). This CDR3 region has 15 residues. CDR3 residues: CASSYSNRGGYGYTF. The DNA for the CDR3 is TGTGCCAGCAGTTACTCAAACAGGGGAGGCTATGGCTACACCTTC.

The rearrangement uses TRBV6-7 and TRBJ1-2; D is perhaps TRBD1 (5 bases). TRBV6-7 is treated as an ORF (open reading frame) with a function not yet certain. Trimming shortened V by 6 bases and J by 8 bases, and 13 bases separated the two germline ends. The CDR3 covers 12 residues. CDR3 amino acids: CASREGVRGYTF. The CDR3 DNA is TGTGCCAGCAGGGAAGGGGTACGGGGCTACACCTTC.

Concerning this clone itself: The CDR3 does not end in the conserved phenylalanine or tryptophan, so this is likely a read error. V and J are TRBV29-1 and TRBJ2-2; 10 bases line up with TRBD1. The CDR3 totals 14 residues. Losses at the gene ends were 7 bases for V and 2 bases for J; bases not matched to a gene: 4. Germline CDR1 is SQVTM and CDR2 is ANQGSEA. In nucleotides, the CDR3 is TGCAGCGGGTGGGACAGGGGCAACACCGGGGAGCTGTTTGTT. It yields the protein CSGWDRGNTGELFV.

This clone occurred a few times. The V call is TRBV15, the J call TRBJ2-3; weak D call: TRBD2 (6 bases). The CDR3 consists of 15 residues. V gave up 0 bases and J gave up 3 bases, with 10 bases separating them. CDR1 is LNHNV, CDR2 YYDKDF, per germline (reference sequence). CDR3 amino acids: CATSRDRGKTDTQYF. The CDR3 nucleotides are TGTGCCACCAGCAGAGACCGGGGGAAGACAGATACGCAGTATTTT.

The rearrangement joins TRBV5-6 to TRBJ2-5, with 9 bases that match TRBD1. V lost 0 bases to trimming and J lost 5 bases; unmatched junction nucleotides: 8. The length of the CDR3 is 16 residues. Looked up from germline, CDR1 is SGHDT and CDR2 is YYEEEE. The CDR3 coding sequence is TGTGCCAGCAGCTTGGGTTACAGGGGGCTAGAGGAGACCCAGTACTTC. This codes for CASSLGYRGLEETQYF.

The table lists this clone with a count of one. Compared with germline, one end of the junction differs, possibly owing to a read error. The CDR3 region has the DNA TGTGCCAGCAGCCAGCGGGACTATGGCTCCACCTTC. It specifies CASSQRDYGSTF. The rearrangement uses TRBV6-5 and TRBJ1-2; TRBD1 is a possible D gene (5 bases). The CDR3 consists of 12 residues. CDR1 is MNHEY and CDR2 is SVGAGI in the germline V gene.

Only a few counts were recorded for this clone. V and J are TRBV5-8 and TRBJ2-7, with TRBD1 matching 9 bases. Germline V gives CDR1 SGHTS, CDR2 YDEGEE. The J segment lost 7 bases and the V segment lost 3 bases, leaving 11 bases of the junction unmatched. The CDR3 spans 15 residues. CDR3 in amino acids: CASSWIQDRGEEQYF. CDR3 sequence (DNA): TGTGCCAGCAGCTGGATTCAGGACAGGGGAGAAGAGCAGTACTTC.

This clone appeared a few times. This sequence joins TRBV18 and TRBJ2-5; TRBD2 agrees at 9 bases. Per germline, CDR1 KGHSH and CDR2 LQKENI. V gave up 2 bases and J gave up 4 bases; unmatched junction bases: 5. The CDR3 covers 15 residues. Written as DNA, the CDR3 is TGTGCCAGCTCACCAGCAGCGGGGGGTGGAGAGACCCAGTACTTC. This translates into CASSPAAGGGETQYF.

This chain connects TRBV4-1 to TRBJ2-5, with 8 positions matching TRBD1. The CDR3 spans 15 residues. Germline V lookup: CDR1 MGHRA, CDR2 YSYEKL. V was pared by 5 bases and J by 5 bases, with 10 bases of the junction left unmatched. CDR3 sequence reads: CASSIRQGQGETQYF. In nucleotides, the CDR3 is TGCGCCAGCAGCATTCGACAGGGGCAGGGGGAGACCCAGTACTTC.

This chain connects TRBV7-9 to TRBJ1-2; D possibly corresponds to TRBD1 (5 bases). Trimming removed 8 bases from V and 2 bases from J, with 18 bases in between. In germline, CDR1 is SEHNR, CDR2 FQNEAQ (reference sequence). This CDR3 has 15 amino acids. CDR3 region: CASVAGVFDNYGYTF. The CDR3 coding sequence is TGTGCCAGCGTCGCGGGGGTCTTTGACAACTATGGCTACACCTTC.